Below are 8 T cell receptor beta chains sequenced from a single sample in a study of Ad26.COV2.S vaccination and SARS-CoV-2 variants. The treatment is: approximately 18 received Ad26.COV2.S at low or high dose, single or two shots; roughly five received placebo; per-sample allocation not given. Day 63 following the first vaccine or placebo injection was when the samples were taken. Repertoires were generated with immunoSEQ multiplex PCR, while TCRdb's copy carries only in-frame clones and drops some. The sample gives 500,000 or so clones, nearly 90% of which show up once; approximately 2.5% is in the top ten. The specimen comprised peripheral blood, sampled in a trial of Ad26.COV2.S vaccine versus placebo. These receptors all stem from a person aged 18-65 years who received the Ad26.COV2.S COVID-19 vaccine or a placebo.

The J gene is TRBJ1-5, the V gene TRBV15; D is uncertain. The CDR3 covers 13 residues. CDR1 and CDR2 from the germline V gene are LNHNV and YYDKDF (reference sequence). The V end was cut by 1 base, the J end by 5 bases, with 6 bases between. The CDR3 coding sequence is TGTGCCACCAGCAGAGGGATGGATCAGCCCCAGCATTTT. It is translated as CATSRGMDQPQHF.

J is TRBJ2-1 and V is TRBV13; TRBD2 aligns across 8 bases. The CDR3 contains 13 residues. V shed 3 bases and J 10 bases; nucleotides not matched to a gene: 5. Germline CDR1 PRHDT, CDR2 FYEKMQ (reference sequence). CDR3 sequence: CASSFSTSGEQFF. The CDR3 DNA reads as TGTGCCAGCAGCTTCTCTACTAGCGGCGAGCAGTTCTTC.

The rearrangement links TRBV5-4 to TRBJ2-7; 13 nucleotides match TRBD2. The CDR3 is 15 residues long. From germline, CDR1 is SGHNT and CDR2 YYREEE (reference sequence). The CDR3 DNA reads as TGTGCCAGCAGCTCCGGGACTAGCGGGGCCTACGAACAGTACGTC. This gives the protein CASSSGTSGAYEQYV.

The CDR3 spells CASSQSRGERSEKLFF. The CDR3 DNA is TGCGCCAGCAGTCAATCGAGAGGGGAAAGGAGTGAAAAACTGTTTTTT. The chain recombines TRBV23-1 with TRBJ1-4; D is possibly TRBD1 (5 bases). TRBV23-1 is sorted into the ORF group, with uncertain function. CDR3 length: 16 residues. The ends were cut back, 0 bases at V and 7 bases at J, with 15 bases in the middle.

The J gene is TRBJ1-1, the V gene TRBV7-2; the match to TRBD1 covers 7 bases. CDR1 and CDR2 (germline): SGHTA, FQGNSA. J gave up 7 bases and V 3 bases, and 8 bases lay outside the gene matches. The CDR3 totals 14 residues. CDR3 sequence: CASSLTGRIGEAFF. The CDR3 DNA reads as TGTGCCAGCAGCTTGACAGGGAGGATCGGTGAAGCTTTCTTT.

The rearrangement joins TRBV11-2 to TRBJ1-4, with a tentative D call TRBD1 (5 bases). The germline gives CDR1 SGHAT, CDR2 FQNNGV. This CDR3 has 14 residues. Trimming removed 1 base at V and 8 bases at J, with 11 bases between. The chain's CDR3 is CASSLGRVSEKLFF. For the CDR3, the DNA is TGTGCCAGCAGCTTAGGCAGGGTATCGGAAAAACTGTTTTTT.

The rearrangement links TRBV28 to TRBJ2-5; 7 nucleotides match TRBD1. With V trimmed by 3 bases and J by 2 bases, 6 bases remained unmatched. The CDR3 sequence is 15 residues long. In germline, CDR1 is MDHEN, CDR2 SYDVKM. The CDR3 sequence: CASSLTGTLQETQYF. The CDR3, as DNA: TGTGCCAGCAGTTTGACAGGGACACTTCAAGAGACCCAGTACTTC.

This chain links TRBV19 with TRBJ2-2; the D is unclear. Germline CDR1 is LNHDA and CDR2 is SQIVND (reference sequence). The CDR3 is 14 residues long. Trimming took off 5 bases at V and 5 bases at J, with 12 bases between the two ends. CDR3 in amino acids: CASSQQRWTGELFF. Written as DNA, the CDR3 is TGTGCCAGTAGTCAACAGAGGTGGACCGGGGAGCTGTTTTTT.